Following are 20 T cell receptor beta chains from one sample sequenced in a study of T cells after yellow fever vaccination. TCRdb recomputed calls from the 5' RACE reads with MiXCR, one row per CDR3 protein. The sample records almost 600,000 distinct CDR3 sequences, 13% being singletons. Specimen: PBMCs, collected on the day of the yellow fever booster vaccination. These receptor sequences come from a man aged 30 to 39 who received the YFV17D yellow fever vaccine.

This clonotype was recorded a few times. The genes are TRBV20-1 and TRBJ2-3, with D perhaps matching TRBD2 (6 bases). Per germline, CDR1 DFQATT and CDR2 SNEGSKA (reference sequence). The CDR3 spans 13 residues. V lost 5 bases and J lost 5, with 14 bases in between. The CDR3 DNA follows: TGCAGTGCTCCCCGAGCGGGTATAGATACGCAGTATTTT. Protein: CSAPRAGIDTQYF.

This clonotype was seen a handful of times. V gene TRBV30 combines with J gene TRBJ2-1; 12 bases align to TRBD1. CDR3 length: 13 residues. Germline V gives CDR1 GTSNPN, CDR2 SVGIG (reference sequence). Unmatched junction bases numbered 5, after V lost 5 bases and J lost 9 bases. The CDR3 loop is CAWARDRGREQFF. The CDR3 bases are TGTGCCTGGGCGAGGGACAGGGGGCGTGAGCAGTTCTTC.

J is TRBJ2-7 and V is TRBV10-2, with a weak D call TRBD2 (5 bases). Germline CDR1 and CDR2: WSHSY and SAAADI. The CDR3 contains 15 residues. The germline V and J ends were trimmed by 4 bases and 6 bases, with 19 bases remaining between them. Here the CDR3 DNA reads TGCGCCAGCAGTGCCTCCGGGGTAGAGGCGGTCGAGCAGTACTTC. Translation: CASSASGVEAVEQYF.

This clonotype was seen only a few times. The chain couples TRBV20-1 to TRBJ2-1; 7 bases line up with TRBD1. This CDR3 contains 11 residues. Germline V lookup: CDR1 DFQATT, CDR2 SNEGSKA (reference sequence). With 4 bases clipped from V and 14 bases from J, the junction kept 8 bases outside the gene matches. This CDR3 reads CSANYRGLKFF. The CDR3 bases are TGCAGTGCTAATTACAGGGGTTTAAAGTTCTTC.

CDR3 in DNA: TGTGCCAGCAGCCCTCCTCCGACTAGCGGGAGGCACGAGCAGTACTTC. It is translated as CASSPPPTSGRHEQYF. This sequence joins TRBV4-2 and TRBJ2-7; 13 bases are shared with TRBD2. Germline CDR1 reads LGHNA; CDR2 reads YNFKEQ. V lost 4 bases to trimming and J lost 5 bases; unmatched junction nucleotides: 8. The CDR3 runs 16 residues.

The chain combines TRBV7-9 with TRBJ2-3; 7 nucleotides match TRBD2. Per germline, CDR1 SEHNR and CDR2 FQNEAQ (reference sequence). V dropped 6 bases and J dropped 5; count of bases not matched to a gene: 11. CDR3 size: 15 residues. The chain's CDR3 is CASSFASGAIDTQYF. The CDR3 nucleotides read TGTGCCAGCAGTTTCGCTAGCGGAGCGATAGATACGCAGTATTTT.

This clonotype was counted a few times. In DNA, the CDR3 is TGTGCCAGCACCCCCAGGGGAAACTCCTACGAGCAGTACTTC. This sequence encodes CASTPRGNSYEQYF. The chain links TRBV28 to TRBJ2-7, with D possibly matching TRBD1 (6 bases). In germline, CDR1 is MDHEN, CDR2 SYDVKM. The CDR3 runs to 14 residues. The V end was cut by 7 bases, the J end by 0 bases, with 13 bases between.

This sequence joins TRBV6-2 or TRBV6-3 and TRBJ2-1, with 7 bases lining up with TRBD2. The V segment lost 8 bases and the J segment 2 bases; nucleotides outside the gene matches: 9. The CDR3 has 15 amino acids. The germline V gene has CDR1 MNHEY and CDR2 SVGEGT. In DNA form, the CDR3 reads TGTGCCAGCGTAAAGAGTAGCGGGCCCTACAATGAGCAGTTCTTC. This translates into CASVKSSGPYNEQFF.

This clonotype was counted only a few times. The chain recombines TRBV20-1 with TRBJ2-4; D not certain. Trimming stripped 0 bases from V and 0 bases from J, with 6 bases between. The CDR3 has 14 residues. CDR1 is DFQATT, CDR2 SNEGSKA, per germline (reference sequence). The CDR3 DNA is TGCAGTGCTAGAGACGTACTAGCCAAAAACATTCAGTACTTC. Translated, it gives CSARDVLAKNIQYF.

The chain carries TRBV4-2 and TRBJ2-5; 14 positions match TRBD2. Germline V lookup: CDR1 LGHNA, CDR2 YNFKEQ. The CDR3 is 19 amino acids. Unmatched junction bases numbered 15, after V lost 4 bases and J lost 5 bases. The CDR3 DNA follows: TGTGCCAGCAGCCGAGGACTAGCGGGAGGCGACTCCCGTAGGGAGACCCAGTACTTC. This codes for CASSRGLAGGDSRRETQYF.

This chain joins TRBV6-6 and TRBJ1-1; D not certain. Deletions cut 0 bases from V and 6 bases from J, with 8 bases between. Germline V gene data show CDR1 as MNHNY and CDR2 as SVGAGI (reference sequence). The CDR3 length is 13 residues. CDR3: CASSYSRTSEAFF. CDR3 coding DNA: TGTGCCAGCAGTTACTCGAGGACTTCTGAAGCTTTCTTT.

The J gene is TRBJ2-7, the V gene TRBV7-9, with D perhaps being TRBD1 or TRBD2 (5 bases each). Germline V CDR1 and CDR2: SEHNR, FQNEAQ (reference sequence). Trimming left V 4 bases short and J 6 bases short, with 13 bases between. The CDR3 is made up of 13 amino acids. Here the CDR3 reads CASSSAFGGEQYF. In DNA, the CDR3 is TGTGCCAGCAGCTCCGCTTTTGGGGGCGAGCAGTACTTC. The full variable domain, its missing parts supplied by reference TRBV7-9 and TRBJ2-7, is DTGVSQNPRHKITKRGQNVTFRCDPISEHNRLYWYRQTLGQGPEFLTYFQNEAQLEKSRLLSDRFSAERPKGSFSTLEIQRTEQGDSAMYLCASSSAFGGEQYFGPGTRLTVT.

In its sample, this clonotype was seen many times. The rearrangement joins TRBV7-2 to TRBJ2-7; D ambiguous. There are 12 residues in the CDR3. Trimming took 4 bases from V and 3 from J, leaving 7 bases between them. The germline V gene has CDR1 SGHTA and CDR2 FQGNSA. The CDR3 DNA is TGTGCCAGCAGCTCCGACCTCTACGAGCAGTACTTC. It yields the protein CASSSDLYEQYF.

The chain has TRBV6-5 and TRBJ1-4; D not resolved. Deletions cut 2 bases from V and 8 bases from J, with 12 bases between. Looked up from germline, CDR1 is MNHEY and CDR2 is SVGAGI. This CDR3 contains 14 residues. The CDR3 DNA is TGTGCCAGCAGTTACCGGAGCGTCGAGGAAAAACTGTTTTTT. It encodes CASSYRSVEEKLFF.

This clonotype was observed a handful of times. The CDR3 nucleotides are TGTGCCAGTAGTACTAGAGGGGGGCGGCGGACTAGCGTTAATGAGCAGTTCTTC. It translates to CASSTRGGRRTSVNEQFF. This chain joins TRBV19 and TRBJ2-1; TRBD2 aligns across 9 bases. Germline V gene sequence: CDR1 LNHDA, CDR2 SQIVND (reference sequence). The V gene end was trimmed by 4 bases and the J gene end by 7 bases; junction bases not matched to a gene: 17. The CDR3 runs 18 residues. The full variable domain, in which reference TRBV19 and TRBJ2-1 provide the parts outside the CDR3, is DGGITQSPKYLFRKEGQNVTLSCEQNLNHDAMYWYRQDPGQGLRLIYYSQIVNDFQKGDIAEGYSVSREKKESFPLTVTSAQKNPTAFYLCASSTRGGRRTSVNEQFFGPGTRLTVL.

This clonotype was seen only a few times. V usage is TRBV5-1 and J usage is TRBJ1-1; D call uncertain. Germline V gene sequence: CDR1 SGHRS, CDR2 YFSETQ. V was clipped by 2 bases and J by 5 bases, with 7 bases between them. CDR3 length: 12 amino acids. The DNA of the CDR3 is TGCGCCAGCAGCTTCAAAGGTACTGAAGCTTTCTTT. Translated, it gives CASSFKGTEAFF.

The chain is built from TRBV5-1 and TRBJ2-7; 8 nucleotides agree with TRBD2. Per the germline V gene, CDR1 is SGHRS and CDR2 is YFSETQ. The CDR3 spans 15 residues. With 4 bases clipped from V and 6 bases from J, the junction kept 12 bases outside the gene matches. The chain's CDR3 is CASSLGGSGRIEQYF. The CDR3 DNA sequence: TGCGCCAGCAGCCTCGGGGGAAGCGGGAGAATCGAGCAGTACTTC.

The V and J genes are TRBV4-3 and TRBJ1-1; D not resolved. There are 13 residues in the CDR3. V lost 1 base, J lost 3 bases, and 6 bases lay in between. Germline V gene data show CDR1 as LGHNA and CDR2 as YSLEER. The CDR3 DNA sequence: TGCGCCAGCAGCCAAGGCCCCCACACTGAAGCTTTCTTT. This encodes CASSQGPHTEAFF.

This clonotype has just a few counts. The chain has TRBV5-1 and TRBJ2-5; a weak D match, TRBD2 (6 bases). Trimming removed 6 bases at V and 5 bases at J, with 17 bases between. Germline V gene data show CDR1 as SGHRS and CDR2 as YFSETQ. This CDR3 is built from 14 residues. The CDR3 region is CASTPGRGGETQYF. DNA of the CDR3: TGCGCCAGCACCCCCGGGCGGGGTGGGGAGACCCAGTACTTC.

This clonotype was counted ten times or more. The rearrangement joins TRBV10-2 to TRBJ2-7, with 8 bases lining up with TRBD1. V gave up 8 bases and J gave up 3 bases; unmatched junction bases: 6. Germline CDR1 WSHSY, CDR2 SAAADI. CDR3 length: 13 amino acids. The CDR3 loop reads CASEDRGDYEQYF. CDR3 DNA: TGCGCCAGCGAAGACAGGGGCGACTACGAGCAGTACTTC.